These 2 T cell receptor beta chains share one sample of origin, sequenced in a study of tumor-infiltrating lymphocytes in primary liver carcinoma (dated 2017 in TCRdb). Sequencer: Illumina HiSeq 2500. Using a constant-region primer and ProtoScript II reverse transcriptase, TCRbeta-specific cDNA was reverse-transcribed from 400 to 550 ng total RNA. The TCRbeta libraries were prepared through three rounds of nested multiplex PCR following a slightly modified ARM-PCR procedure. Each of the first two PCR rounds ran for about 11 cycles using multiplex TRBV1-TRBV30 forward primers together with a Cbeta reverse primer. The raw public data were reprocessed by TCRdb itself: fastp quality trimming at Q25, MiXCR clonotype calling, in-frame beta chains only. Rows with a matching CDR3 protein are joined into one entry that keeps the most common DNA and genes. The sample table contains approximately 330,000 distinct CDR3 sequences; only one count was recorded for almost 65% of them. The top ten hold 5% to 6.5% of the sample.

Blood RNA was extracted from unsorted whole blood using TRIzol reagent, and germline DNA was obtained with the DNeasy Blood & Tissue kit. Material for sequencing was peripheral blood. These TCRs come from a middle-aged man with primary liver carcinoma and hepatitis B virus infection.

This clonotype was detected a few times. The genes are TRBV6-1 and TRBJ2-3; D is undetermined. CDR1 and CDR2 (germline): MNHNS, SASEGT. Between the trimmed V and J ends, which lost 8 bases and 2 bases, there was a span of 11 bases. This CDR3 is built from 13 residues. The CDR3 DNA reads TGTGCCAGCGTTACAGCTTACACAGATACGCAGTATTTT. This sequence encodes CASVTAYTDTQYF.

As to this clonotype: A read error may account for a junction end that differs from germline. J is TRBJ2-1 and V is TRBV10-2, with 7 bases identical to TRBD1. This CDR3 is built from 12 residues. Germline CDR1 reads WSHSY; CDR2 reads SAAADI. Written as DNA, the CDR3 is TGCGCCACAAGGACAGGTGACAATGAGCAGTCCTTC. It yields the protein CATRTGDNEQSF.